This T cell receptor (beta chain) was sequenced for a study of tumor and adjacent non-tumor tissue in lung cancer. In the study overall: Patients were aged about 30 to 80, nine to eleven men and about five women, stage I to III. On average, productive TCRbeta reads reached roughly 4.2 million per sample. Study results and limitations: Significantly higher TCR diversity was found in tumor than normal lung.

Trimming took 6 bases from V and 0 from J, leaving 12 bases between them. The CDR3 sequence is 15 residues long. Germline V gene lookup returns CDR1 MDHEN and CDR2 SYDVKM. The library came from three nested PCR rounds adapted from ARM-PCR protocols. One entry per CDR3 protein results from TCRdb running MiXCR on the multiplex PCR reads. The sample has some 78,000 distinct CDR3 sequences, 75% to 90% seen once. The template was RNA from unsorted bulk tissue. Chemotherapy-naive patients with new lung cancer underwent thoracic surgery in China, August–late 2014. This clonotype was seen a few times. Its target is unknown.

The clonotype comes from a woman between 50 and 59 years old with non-small cell lung cancer. Sequencing was performed on lung tumor tissue. The chain has TRBV28 and TRBJ1-3; possibly TRBD1 for D (6 bases). The CDR3 nucleotides are TGTGCCAGCAGCCGCGGGACAAACTCTGGAAACACCATATATTTT. Its translation: CASSRGTNSGNTIYF.